This T cell receptor (beta chain) came from a study of T cells in Graves' hyperthyroidism and ophthalmopathy. CDR1 is DFQATT, CDR2 SNEGSKA, per germline (reference sequence). Unmatched junction bases numbered 8, after V lost 3 bases and J lost 5 bases. The CDR3 is 16 residues long. Amplification of TCR beta CDR3 regions used RNA as the template. First-round RT-PCR with HTBI primers amplified the TCR CDR3 region. Each CDR3 protein gets one entry after TCRdb re-called the multiplex PCR reads with MiXCR. The table has hundreds of thousands of distinct CDR3 sequences, around 17% seen once; the top ten hold 18%.

The sequencing input was blood. This receptor was identified in a woman aged 18-30 years with Graves' hyperthyroidism. V and J are TRBV20-1 and TRBJ2-5; TRBD2 agrees at 14 bases. CDR3 loop: CSASIWTSGGLETQYF. Here the CDR3 DNA reads TGCAGTGCTAGCATATGGACTAGCGGGGGGCTGGAGACCCAGTACTTC.